This T cell receptor (beta chain) was found in a study of T cells after yellow fever vaccination. Study-level findings and limits: FACS-sorted repertoires might harbor abundant contaminating clonotypes from the bulk population. A small proportion of clonotypes was detected in both the CD4 and CD8 compartments.

Per germline, CDR1 LNHDA and CDR2 SQIVND (reference sequence). CDR3 size: 17 residues. After removal of 7 bases from V and 1 base from J, the junction contained 8 bases not matched to a gene. Points on this clonotype: Its antigen is unidentified.

Universal primer sites and UMIs were introduced during 5'RACE template-switching synthesis of TCR cDNA. TCRdb re-analysed the 5' RACE reads in MiXCR, keeping a single row per CDR3 protein. The table has a few hundred thousand distinct CDR3 sequences, about 6.2% seen once. The sequences come from PBMCs, collected 5 days after the yellow fever booster vaccination. This clonotype was sampled from a man aged 30-40 years who received the YFV17D yellow fever vaccine. The chain recombines TRBV19 with TRBJ2-1; TRBD2 agrees at 12 bases. The CDR3 DNA sequence: TGTGCCAGTACCCCGGGACTAGCGGGTCTATCCTACAATGAGCAGTTCTTC. Residues: CASTPGLAGLSYNEQFF.